This T cell receptor (beta chain) stems from a study of cytomegalovirus exposure and HLA in healthy donors. Study-level information: Earlier sequencing of 150 million to 200 million T cells yielded around 120 million unique TCR beta sequences. A data release that came early held approximately 92 million unique TCRs from HLA-typed donors. Whole-study findings and limits: Associated with cytomegalovirus, according to the listing, were 150 to 200 TCR beta chains.

This clone appeared once. Antigen specificity is unknown. Germline V gene data show CDR1 as MNHEY and CDR2 as SVGAGI. Trimming removed 1 base at V and 2 bases at J, with 11 bases between. The CDR3 spans 15 residues. Vbeta (60) and Jbeta (13) primers were used in the PCR. The assay was immunoSEQ multiplex PCR, and TCRdb's table has in-frame clones only and misses some. The sample lists about 120,000 clones; under 90% were seen once. Though nominally healthy at sampling, donors likely had unrecorded immune exposures. Material: PBMCs. The chain joins TRBV6-5 to TRBJ2-5; D is perhaps TRBD1 (6 bases). This TCR came from a woman in her 40s in good health and CMV-seropositive. CDR3 loop: CASSYFGQPQETQYF. CDR3 in DNA: TGTGCCAGCAGTTACTTCGGACAGCCACAAGAGACCCAGTACTTC.